A selection of T cell receptor beta chains follows, all from one sample in a study of T cells in Graves' hyperthyroidism and ophthalmopathy. TCRdb independently ran MiXCR on the multiplex PCR reads; one entry per CDR3 protein. Seen here are about 690,000 distinct CDR3 sequences, about 18% observed once, and the top ten hold 15% to 17%. The sample was blood. These TCRs come from a man aged 45-65 years with Graves' hyperthyroidism. CDR3s include the opening cysteine and the closing phenylalanine or tryptophan. A D gene is named only where the DNA matches it firmly. Some rows mark clone size as missing; the rest say once, few, many or name a class of expanded clone.

D gene | J gene | V gene | clone size | CDR3 length | CDR3 protein | CDR3 DNA
. | TRBJ1-2 | TRBV2 | . | 13 | CASSYGAEYGYTF | TGTGCCAGCAGTTACGGGGCAGAATATGGCTACACCTTC
TRBD1 | TRBJ2-1 | TRBV4-1 | few | 18 | CASSQGQGSLRGYNEQFF | TGCGCCAGCAGCCAGGGACAGGGGTCCTTAAGGGGCTACAATGAGCAGTTCTTC
TRBD2 | TRBJ2-1 | TRBV5-1 | few | 17 | CASSLVASGTINNEQFF | TGCGCCAGCAGCTTGGTGGCTAGCGGGACGATTAACAATGAGCAGTTCTTC
TRBD2 | TRBJ2-5 | TRBV20-1 | . | 15 | CSARDPLGGVETQYF | TGCAGTGCTAGAGATCCGTTGGGGGGGGTGGAGACCCAGTACTTC
. | TRBJ2-5 | TRBV2 | few | 12 | CASKVLRETQYF | TGTGCCAGCAAAGTCCTCCGGGAGACCCAGTACTTC
TRBD2 | TRBJ2-4 | TRBV27 | many | 16 | CASSIIAGGPKNIQYF | TGTGCCAGCAGTATCATAGCGGGAGGGCCCAAAAACATTCAGTACTTC
. | TRBJ1-1 | TRBV4-1 | . | 13 | CASSHPRGGGAFF | TGCGCCAGCAGCCATCCTAGGGGGGGGGGAGCTTTCTTT
. | TRBJ1-5 | TRBV2 | many | 15 | CASSESSSSNQPQHF | TGTGCCAGCAGTGAATCAAGCAGTAGCAATCAGCCCCAGCATTTT
. | TRBJ2-7 | TRBV15 | many | 16 | CATSRDLRERPYEQYF | TGTGCCACCAGCAGAGACTTGAGGGAGCGCCCCTACGAGCAGTACTTC
TRBD1 | TRBJ1-5 | TRBV6-1 | . | 13 | CASIDRGGQPQHF | TGTGCCAGCATAGACAGGGGCGGTCAGCCCCAGCATTTT
. | TRBJ1-1 | TRBV7-9 | . | 15 | CASSFFISGNTEAFF | TGTGCCAGCAGCTTTTTTATATCGGGGAACACTGAAGCTTTCTTT
. | TRBJ2-7 | TRBV11-3 | many | 13 | CASSLVTGIEQYF | TGTGCCAGCAGCTTAGTCACCGGGATCGAGCAGTACTTC
. | TRBJ1-5 | TRBV12-3/TRBV12-4 | few | 15 | CASSSALYSNQPQHF | TGTGCCAGCAGTTCCGCCCTTTATAGCAATCAGCCCCAGCATTTT
. | TRBJ1-4 | TRBV3-1 | . | 15 | CASSPGPSTNEKLFF | TGTGCCAGCAGCCCCGGACCTTCAACTAATGAAAAACTGTTTTTT
. | TRBJ1-1 | TRBV19 | few | 15 | CASSEGGRVNTEAFF | TGTGCCAGTAGCGAAGGGGGGCGGGTGAACACTGAAGCTTTCTTT
. | TRBJ1-1 | TRBV20-1 | . | 15 | CSARDRKDLNTEAFF | TGCAGTGCTAGAGATAGGAAGGATCTGAACACTGAAGCTTTCTTT
TRBD2 | TRBJ2-3 | TRBV10-1 | many | 15 | CASSDWGLAGYTQYF | TGCGCCAGCAGTGATTGGGGACTAGCGGGCTATACGCAGTATTTT
TRBD2 | TRBJ2-3 | TRBV29-1 | . | 13 | CSVRAGVRDTQYF | TGCAGCGTTCGGGCGGGAGTAAGAGATACGCAGTATTTT
TRBD2 | TRBJ2-1 | TRBV6-6 | few | 15 | CASSYSGTSLNEQFF | TGTGCCAGCAGTTACTCTGGGACTAGTCTTAATGAGCAGTTCTTC
. | TRBJ2-2 | TRBV28 | few | 15 | CASSLFSKGTGELFF | TGTGCCAGCAGTTTATTTTCAAAGGGTACCGGGGAGCTGTTTTTT
. | TRBJ2-7 | TRBV7-8 | many | 13 | CASSLASYSEQYF | TGTGCCAGCAGCTTAGCCTCCTATAGCGAGCAGTACTTC
. | TRBJ2-3 | TRBV7-9 | . | 13 | CASSGARTDTQYF | TGTGCCAGCTCAGGGGCGAGAACAGATACGCAGTATTTT
TRBD2 | TRBJ2-3 | TRBV7-2 | many | 15 | CASSLAGGRADTQYF | TGTGCCAGCAGCTTAGCGGGCGGGAGAGCAGATACGCAGTATTTT
. | TRBJ1-2 | TRBV20-1 | few | 15 | CSARDPGAGNYGYTF | TGCAGTGCTAGAGATCCAGGGGCCGGTAACTATGGCTACACCTTC
TRBD1 | TRBJ1-2 | TRBV28 | many | 13 | CATGDRLNYGYTF | TGTGCCACCGGGGACAGGCTTAACTATGGCTACACCTTC
. | TRBJ2-7 | TRBV20-1 | few | 14 | CSARVEQNSYEQYF | TGCAGTGCTAGAGTGGAACAAAACTCCTACGAGCAGTACTTC
TRBD1 | TRBJ1-1 | TRBV12-3/TRBV12-4 | many | 15 | CASSIHREGATEAFF | TGTGCCAGCAGTATACACAGGGAGGGGGCCACTGAAGCTTTCTTT
. | TRBJ2-7 | TRBV7-3 | . | 15 | CASSPTLTSPYEQYF | TGTGCCAGCAGCCCAACCCTCACTAGTCCCTACGAGCAGTACTTC
. | TRBJ2-7 | TRBV10-1 | . | 14 | CASSELRGTYEQYF | TGCGCCAGCAGTGAGTTGCGGGGCACCTACGAGCAGTACTTC
TRBD2 | TRBJ2-3 | TRBV28 | many | 15 | CASSLRELGTDTQYF | TGTGCCAGCAGTCTGCGGGAGCTCGGCACAGATACGCAGTATTTT
. | TRBJ2-3 | TRBV28 | many | 14 | CASSLPGPTDTQYF | TGTGCCAGCAGTCTCCCGGGGCCTACTGATACGCAGTATTTT
TRBD1 | TRBJ1-5 | TRBV19 | many | 16 | CASSRDREVGNQPQHF | TGTGCCAGTAGTAGGGACAGGGAAGTAGGCAATCAGCCCCAGCATTTT
. | TRBJ2-5 | TRBV18 | . | 14 | CASSQGQAKETQYF | TGTGCCAGCTCCCAGGGACAAGCCAAAGAGACCCAGTACTTC
. | TRBJ2-3 | TRBV6-1 | many | 14 | CASGGDSSTDTQYF | TGTGCCTCAGGAGGGGACAGCAGCACAGATACGCAGTATTTT
TRBD1 | TRBJ1-1 | TRBV6-2/TRBV6-3 | few | 19 | CASRPLPNVGGARKTEAFF | TGTGCCAGCAGACCCTTGCCTAATGTAGGGGGCGCGAGGAAGACTGAAGCTTTCTTT
. | TRBJ2-3 | TRBV6-2/TRBV6-3 | . | 15 | CASSYSGGATDTQYF | TGTGCCAGCAGTTACTCGGGGGGAGCCACAGATACGCAGTATTTT
. | TRBJ2-5 | TRBV7-3 | many | 14 | CASSLRGREGTQYF | TGTGCCAGCAGCTTAAGGGGCCGCGAGGGGACCCAGTACTTC
. | TRBJ2-7 | TRBV5-1 | . | 16 | CASSFRFGLRPYEQYF | TGCGCCAGCAGCTTTCGGTTCGGCTTGAGGCCCTACGAGCAGTACTTC
. | TRBJ2-2 | TRBV7-9 | . | 18 | CASSLRGSWAMNTGELFF | TGTGCCAGCAGCTTACGTGGGAGCTGGGCGATGAACACCGGGGAGCTGTTTTTT
. | TRBJ2-7 | TRBV6-1 | many | 15 | CASSSTGVSAYEQYF | TGTGCCAGCAGTTCAACAGGAGTATCTGCCTACGAGCAGTACTTC
. | TRBJ2-7 | TRBV27 | few | 14 | CASRRSRDDYEQYF | TGTGCCAGCAGACGATCCCGGGACGACTACGAGCAGTACTTC
TRBD1 | TRBJ1-3 | TRBV28 | many | 18 | CASSFLPGQGAFGNTIYF | TGTGCCAGCAGTTTCTTACCGGGACAGGGGGCCTTTGGAAACACCATATATTTT
. | TRBJ2-1 | TRBV19 | . | 17 | CASSGGPGHDSYNEQFF | TGTGCCAGTAGTGGGGGACCGGGACACGACTCCTACAATGAGCAGTTCTTC
. | TRBJ1-5 | TRBV29-1 | . | 14 | CSVVVADGNQPQHF | TGCAGCGTGGTGGTAGCGGATGGCAATCAGCCCCAGCATTTT
. | TRBJ2-7 | TRBV30 | many | 13 | CAWSDGHDREQYF | TGTGCCTGGAGCGATGGACATGACCGCGAGCAGTACTTC
. | TRBJ1-6 | TRBV24-1 | many | 13 | CATSDSQDSPLHF | TGTGCCACCAGTGATTCTCAGGATTCACCCCTCCACTTT
TRBD2 | TRBJ2-7 | TRBV20-1 | many | 17 | CSAYTSGRPQINYEQYF | TGCAGTGCTTATACTAGCGGGAGGCCACAAATTAACTACGAGCAGTACTTC
TRBD2 | TRBJ2-2 | TRBV10-2 | many | 16 | CASSVLGLAIAGELFF | TGCGCCAGCAGTGTTCTCGGACTAGCGATCGCCGGGGAGCTGTTTTTT
. | TRBJ2-3 | TRBV7-9 | . | 14 | CASTPGRFPDTQYF | TGTGCCAGCACCCCCGGCAGATTTCCAGATACGCAGTATTTT
TRBD2 | TRBJ2-3 | TRBV10-3 | many | 14 | CAIGEGSSTDTQYF | TGTGCCATCGGGGAGGGCAGTAGCACAGATACGCAGTATTTT
. | TRBJ1-1 | TRBV6-5 | . | 16 | CASSYSIGKLNTEAFF | TGTGCCAGCAGTTACTCGATTGGCAAATTGAACACTGAAGCTTTCTTT
TRBD2 | TRBJ2-1 | TRBV5-5 | . | 14 | CAGMGLAGVNEQFF | TGTGCCGGCATGGGGCTAGCGGGAGTCAATGAGCAGTTCTTC
. | TRBJ2-1 | TRBV19 | few | 14 | CASSRGDSNNEQFF | TGTGCCAGTAGTAGGGGGGACAGCAACAATGAGCAGTTCTTC
TRBD2 | TRBJ2-1 | TRBV19 | . | 16 | CASSTTGGRTYNEQFF | TGTGCCAGTAGTACGACGGGCGGGAGAACCTACAATGAGCAGTTCTTC
. | TRBJ1-2 | TRBV30 | . | 12 | CAWSVGSAGYTF | TGTGCCTGGAGTGTAGGGTCCGCGGGCTACACCTTC